One and the same sample provided the 10 T cell receptor beta chains below, sequenced in a study of regulatory T cells in long-lasting Graves disease. Time point described: persistent/refractory GD, antithyroid drugs over 5 years with positive TRAb. The TCR library was prepared using RNA isolated from PBMCs. In building TCR beta libraries, iRepertoire HTBI primers were used together with Arm-PCR of CDR3 regions. A single record per CDR3 protein comes from TCRdb applying MiXCR to the multiplex PCR reads. This table has roughly 500,000 distinct CDR3 sequences, about a fifth appearing once. Sequencing used peripheral blood mononuclear cells (PBMCs), obtained when the disease was refractory, from a patient treated with antithyroid drugs. The receptors come from a female donor with Graves disease.

This clonotype was seen only a few times. The rearrangement uses TRBV6-1 and TRBJ2-7; the D gene is possibly TRBD2 (6 bases). Germline V gives CDR1 MNHNS, CDR2 SASEGT. V lost 6 bases and J lost 2, with 20 bases in between. CDR3 length: 16 amino acids. The CDR3 DNA is TGTGCCAGCAGCCTCGAAAAGTCTAGCGCTACCTACGAGCAGTACTTC. Amino acid sequence: CASSLEKSSATYEQYF.

This clonotype was counted many times. The rearrangement joins TRBV2 to TRBJ2-2; 10 bases map to TRBD2. This CDR3 spans 14 amino acids. V lost 8 bases and J lost 1; bases outside the gene matches: 1. From germline, CDR1 is SNHLY and CDR2 FYNNEI. This chain's CDR3 is CASRLAGNTGELFF. Written as DNA, the CDR3 is TGTGCCAGCCGACTAGCGGGGAACACCGGGGAGCTGTTTTTT. The full variable domain, in which reference TRBV2 and TRBJ2-2 provide the parts outside the CDR3, is EPEVTQTPSHQVTQMGQEVILRCVPISNHLYFYWYRQILGQKVEFLVSFYNNEISEKSEIFDDQFSVERPDGSNFTLKIRSTKLEDSAMYFCASRLAGNTGELFFGEGSRLTVL.

This clonotype appeared many times. The chain has TRBV14 and TRBJ2-7; TRBD2 aligns across 10 bases. V shed 1 base and J 5 bases; nucleotides not matched to a gene: 5. This CDR3 has 15 amino acids. The germline V gene encodes CDR1 SGHDN and CDR2 FVKESK. This CDR3 reads CASSQVAGGFDEQYF. As DNA, the CDR3 is TGTGCCAGCAGCCAAGTAGCGGGAGGTTTCGACGAGCAGTACTTC.

V gene TRBV19 combines with J gene TRBJ1-1; tentatively, D is TRBD1 (6 bases). Germline CDR1 is LNHDA and CDR2 is SQIVND (reference sequence). The V and J ends lost 8 bases and 0 bases respectively, with 10 bases between them. The CDR3 runs to 13 residues. CDR3 loop: CASADSMNTEAFF. CDR3 in DNA: TGTGCCAGTGCGGACAGCATGAACACTGAAGCTTTCTTT.

CDR3 coding DNA: TGCGCCAGCAGTCCTCAGCCTAATTCACCCCTCCACTTT. It yields the protein CASSPQPNSPLHF. The chain carries TRBV5-1 and TRBJ1-6; D remains unclear. CDR3 size: 13 residues. Germline CDR1 reads SGHRS; CDR2 reads YFSETQ. Trimming stripped 5 bases from V and 6 bases from J, with 9 bases between.

The table lists this clonotype with many counts. The chain joins TRBV20-1 to TRBJ2-5; 10 bases align to TRBD2. This CDR3 is 15 amino acids long. Trimming at V came to 5 bases and at J to 4 bases, leaving 10 bases not matched to a gene. CDR1 and CDR2 (germline): DFQATT, SNEGSKA (reference sequence). DNA for the CDR3: TGCAGTGCTCAAGCGGGAGGGGGTTCAGTAGAGACCCAGTACTTC. Amino acids: CSAQAGGGSVETQYF.

This rearrangement joins TRBV7-9 to TRBJ2-5, with 11 bases fitting TRBD2. The CDR3 totals 14 residues. Germline V gene lookup returns CDR1 SEHNR and CDR2 FQNEAQ (reference sequence). After removal of 5 bases from V and 3 bases from J, the junction contained 2 bases not matched to a gene. The CDR3 DNA reads TGTGCCAGCAGCGGGGGACTAGCGGAAGAGACCCAGTACTTC. The encoded protein is CASSGGLAEETQYF.

This clonotype was seen ten or more times. The J gene is TRBJ1-4, the V gene TRBV28; 8 nucleotides agree with TRBD1. Germline CDR1 and CDR2: MDHEN and SYDVKM. The V segment lost 6 bases and the J segment 7 bases; nucleotides outside the gene matches: 7. CDR3 length: 14 residues. The CDR3 here is CASRTQGAPEKLFF. Here the CDR3 DNA reads TGTGCCAGCAGAACTCAGGGGGCCCCTGAAAAACTGTTTTTT.

The chain employs TRBV7-2 and TRBJ1-1; the D gene is possibly TRBD1 (6 bases). This CDR3 is built from 14 residues. The V end lost 1 base, the J end lost 5 bases, and 11 bases lay between the germline ends. Per the germline V gene, CDR1 is SGHTA and CDR2 is FQGNSA. In DNA, the CDR3 is TGTGCCAGCAGCTTAGTACAGGGACTGACTGAAGCTTTCTTT. It specifies CASSLVQGLTEAFF.

As concerns this clonotype: A much more abundant neighbour one base away suggests this may be a read error. The J gene is TRBJ2-7, the V gene TRBV6-2 or TRBV6-3, with 9 bases aligning to TRBD2. Germline loops: CDR1 MNHEY, CDR2 SVGEGT. The CDR3 sequence is 15 residues long. V lost 5 bases to trimming and J lost 7 bases; unmatched junction nucleotides: 12. The CDR3: CASSGAPSGTGEQYF. The CDR3 nucleotides are TGTGCCAGCAGTGGAGCTCCTAGCGGGACGGGTGAGCAGTACTTC.